The TCR beta chain under discussion was sequenced for a study of CD8+CD57+ T cells in acquired aplastic anemia. After removal of 4 bases from V and 12 bases from J, the junction contained 9 bases not matched to a gene. Germline CDR1 and CDR2: SQVTM and ANQGSEA. CDR3 length: 13 amino acids. This clonotype was counted a few times. TCR beta VDJ combinations and CDR3 sequences were profiled from genomic DNA. Each CDR3 protein gets one entry after TCRdb re-called the reads with MiXCR. The sample carries 200,000 to 300,000 distinct CDR3 sequences, roughly 80% recorded once. An expansion of CD8+CD57+ cells by flow cytometry had been shown in patients chosen for sequencing.

The specimen sequenced was sorted CD4+, CD8+, or CD8+CD57+ T cells (not recorded which) from PBMCs. The receptor was isolated from a human donor with aplastic anemia. The chain links TRBV29-1 to TRBJ2-6; 7 positions agree with TRBD1. CDR3 in DNA: TGCAGCGTTGGAACTCCGGGACAGTCCGTCCTGACTTTC. The encoded protein is CSVGTPGQSVLTF.